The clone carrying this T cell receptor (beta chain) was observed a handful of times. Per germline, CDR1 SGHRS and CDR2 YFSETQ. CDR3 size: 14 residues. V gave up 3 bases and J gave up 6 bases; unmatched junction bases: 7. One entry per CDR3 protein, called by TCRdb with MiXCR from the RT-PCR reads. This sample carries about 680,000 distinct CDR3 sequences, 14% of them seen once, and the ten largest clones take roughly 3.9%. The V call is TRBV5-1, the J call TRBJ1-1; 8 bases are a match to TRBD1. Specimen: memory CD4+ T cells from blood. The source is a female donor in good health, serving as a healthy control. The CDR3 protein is CASSSQGASPEAFF. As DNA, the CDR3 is TGCGCCAGCAGCTCCCAGGGGGCAAGCCCTGAAGCTTTCTTT.